The 23 T cell receptor beta chains listed next were all sequenced from one sample in a study of blood T cell repertoires in COVID-19. Method: immunoSEQ multiplex PCR; TCRdb's copy keeps in-frame clones and lacks some. The sample contains a few hundred thousand clones, under 90% of which appear only once. Sequencing was carried out using peripheral blood. The receptors shown here come from a middle-aged man with acute or convalescent COVID-19.

The chain carries TRBV2 and TRBJ1-2; no clear D. Trimming took off 1 base at V and 4 bases at J, with 16 bases between the two ends. Germline lookup yields CDR1 SNHLY and CDR2 FYNNEI. The CDR3 extends over 16 amino acids. The DNA for the CDR3 is TGTGCCAGCAGTGAAGTTGGCAGGCCACAACCCTATGGCTACACCTTC. Encoded protein: CASSEVGRPQPYGYTF.

The chain uses TRBV5-1 and TRBJ1-5; D gene uncertain. V was pared by 2 bases and J by 0 bases, with 6 bases between. Germline V gene sequence: CDR1 SGHRS, CDR2 YFSETQ. The CDR3 is 14 amino acids. CDR3 bases: TGCGCCAGCAGCTTCGGAGATAGCAATCAGCCCCAGCATTTT. Translation gives CASSFGDSNQPQHF.

The genes are TRBV29-1 and TRBJ2-3, with 7 bases matching TRBD1. J gave up 0 bases and V 6 bases, and 6 bases lay outside the gene matches. The germline CDR1 and CDR2 sequences are SQVTM and ANQGSEA. CDR3 length equals 14 residues. The DNA of the CDR3 is TGCAGCGTCGCAGGGGGATCTAGCACAGATACGCAGTATTTT. This codes for CSVAGGSSTDTQYF.

The CDR3 here is CASSLGSGEADEQFF. CDR3 nucleotide sequence: TGCGCCAGCAGCTTGGGCAGCGGGGAGGCTGATGAGCAGTTCTTC. J is TRBJ2-1 and V is TRBV5-1; TRBD2 matches at 7 bases. J was trimmed by 8 bases and V by 0 bases; bases with no gene match: 8. This CDR3 has 15 residues. Germline assignment: CDR1 SGHRS and CDR2 YFSETQ.

Relative to its sample, this clone is large. The chain has TRBV27 and TRBJ1-1; TRBD1 matches at 10 bases. J lost 7 bases, V lost 4 bases, and 6 bases had no gene match. The CDR3 is made up of 14 amino acids. CDR1 is MNHEY and CDR2 is SMNVEV in the germline V gene (reference sequence). CDR3 DNA: TGTGCCAGCAGTTCGACAGGGGGCTATGGTGAAGCTTTCTTT. It translates to CASSSTGGYGEAFF.

V usage is TRBV19 and J usage is TRBJ1-6; the D gene is possibly TRBD1 (6 bases). This CDR3 has 14 amino acids. The V gene lost 6 bases and the J gene lost 9 bases, with 15 bases spanning the gap. Germline CDR1 reads LNHDA; CDR2 reads SQIVND (reference sequence). The CDR3 is CASRGGAHISPLHF. The CDR3 DNA is TGTGCCAGTAGAGGGGGGGCGCATATTTCACCCCTCCACTTT.

The chain recombines TRBV5-1 with TRBJ1-5; 9 bases match TRBD1. This CDR3 comprises 15 residues. The V and J ends lost 2 bases and 7 bases, in that order; junction bases with no gene match: 7. CDR1 is SGHRS, CDR2 YFSETQ, per germline. The CDR3 region has the DNA TGCGCCAGCAGCTTAACAGGGGGCGCGAAACAGCCCCAGCATTTT. This codes for CASSLTGGAKQPQHF.

The chain is built from TRBV6-6 and TRBJ1-2; a possible D gene is TRBD1 (6 bases). The V and J ends lost 5 bases and 3 bases respectively, with 13 bases between them. CDR1 and CDR2 (germline): MNHNY, SVGAGI (reference sequence). The length of the CDR3 is 14 residues. The DNA for the CDR3 is TGTGCCAGCAGTGCACCGGGACACCACTATGGCTACACCTTC. This codes for CASSAPGHHYGYTF.

J is TRBJ2-2 and V is TRBV15, with D perhaps TRBD1 (5 bases). CDR1 and CDR2 from the germline V gene are LNHNV and YYDKDF (reference sequence). V shed 3 bases and J shed 1 base, with 9 bases lying between them. The length of the CDR3 is 15 residues. CDR3 loop: CATSRTVGNTGELFF. For the CDR3, the DNA is TGTGCCACCAGCAGGACAGTGGGGAACACCGGGGAGCTGTTTTTT.

The rearrangement joins TRBV7-8 to TRBJ2-5, with D perhaps TRBD2 (6 bases). CDR1 and CDR2 from the germline V gene are SGHVS and FQNEAQ. The germline V and J ends were trimmed by 2 bases and 1 base, with 14 bases remaining between them. The CDR3 covers 16 residues. The CDR3: CASSLRRLGSQETQYF. Here the CDR3 DNA reads TGTGCCAGCAGCTTACGAAGACTAGGGTCCCAAGAGACCCAGTACTTC.

This clone occurred once. This chain uses TRBV5-4 with TRBJ2-5; TRBD1 matches 7 bases. V shed 3 bases and J 2 bases; nucleotides not matched to a gene: 4. Germline CDR1 reads SGHNT; CDR2 reads YYREEE (reference sequence). CDR3 length: 14 residues. CDR3 coding DNA: TGTGCCAGCAGCTCGGGACAGACTCAAGAGACCCAGTACTTC. Amino acids: CASSSGQTQETQYF.

This clone appeared once. The chain recombines TRBV5-6 with TRBJ2-1, with 9 bases matching TRBD2. Germline V gives CDR1 SGHDT, CDR2 YYEEEE. Unmatched junction bases numbered 6, after V lost 5 bases and J lost 3 bases. The CDR3 is 15 amino acids. CDR3 amino acids: CASSTGTSIYNEQFF. Here the CDR3 DNA reads TGTGCCAGCAGTACCGGGACTAGCATCTACAATGAGCAGTTCTTC.

J is TRBJ2-5 and V is TRBV7-6, with TRBD2 identical over 14 bases. V was clipped by 0 bases and J by 5 bases; unmatched bases: 11. CDR1 SGHVS and CDR2 FNYEAQ come from the germline V gene. CDR3 length: 19 amino acids. The CDR3 protein is CASSLAVGTSGGNGETQYF. CDR3 nucleotides: TGTGCCAGCAGCTTAGCAGTCGGGACTAGCGGGGGAAACGGGGAGACCCAGTACTTC.

The V call is TRBV9, the J call TRBJ2-2, with a tentative D call TRBD1 (6 bases). CDR1 SGDLS and CDR2 YYNGEE come from the germline V gene. The V gene lost 5 bases and the J gene lost 1 base, with 12 bases spanning the gap. The CDR3 covers 15 residues. CDR3 amino acids: CASSRSQGNTGELFF. In DNA, the CDR3 is TGTGCCAGCAGTCGTTCACAGGGGAACACCGGGGAGCTGTTTTTT.

This chain's CDR3 is CASSRSSGANVLTF. CDR3 coding DNA: TGTGCCAGTAGCCGGAGCTCTGGGGCCAACGTCCTGACTTTC. V usage is TRBV19 and J usage is TRBJ2-6; D is unclear. Trimming shortened V by 6 bases and J by 0 bases, and 6 bases separated the two germline ends. The germline V gene encodes CDR1 LNHDA and CDR2 SQIVND (reference sequence). The CDR3 length is 14 residues.

This clone was counted a single time. This chain links TRBV6-5 with TRBJ1-1; D unresolved. Germline CDR1 reads MNHEY; CDR2 reads SVGAGI. Trimming shortened V by 2 bases and J by 1 base, and 11 bases separated the two germline ends. This CDR3 is built from 15 residues. Written as DNA, the CDR3 is TGTGCCAGCAGTTACAATCTGGGAGGGAACACTGAAGCTTTCTTT. This gives the protein CASSYNLGGNTEAFF.

This sequence joins TRBV10-3 and TRBJ1-1, with 8 bases fitting TRBD1. J gave up 5 bases and V 6 bases, and 8 bases lay outside the gene matches. Germline loops: CDR1 ENHRY, CDR2 SYGVKD. This CDR3 is built from 14 residues. The CDR3 DNA follows: TGTGCCATCAGAGAACAGGGGGGAGGGACTGAAGCTTTCTTT. It codes for CAIREQGGGTEAFF.

This clone was seen a handful of times. The chain is built from TRBV27 and TRBJ1-1; weak D call: TRBD1 (5 bases). The CDR3 loop spans 15 amino acids. Trimming shortened V by 6 bases and J by 1 base, and 15 bases separated the two germline ends. The germline CDR1 and CDR2 sequences are MNHEY and SMNVEV (reference sequence). CDR3: CASSSGGVPNTEAFF. CDR3 sequence (DNA): TGTGCCAGCAGCTCTGGAGGGGTCCCGAACACTGAAGCTTTCTTT.

The V call is TRBV5-1, the J call TRBJ2-7, with TRBD1 matching 9 bases. Germline lookup yields CDR1 SGHRS and CDR2 YFSETQ. J was trimmed by 4 bases and V by 3 bases; bases with no gene match: 11. The CDR3 length is 16 residues. The DNA of the CDR3 is TGCGCCAGCAGCTCCAGGACAGGGGTTCACGGTTACGAGCAGTACTTC. This translates into CASSSRTGVHGYEQYF.

This chain links TRBV9 with TRBJ1-1; a possible D gene is TRBD1 (5 bases). Germline values: CDR1 SGDLS, CDR2 YYNGEE. Trimming cost V 0 bases and J 4 bases, with 13 bases left between them. The length of the CDR3 is 15 residues. The CDR3, as DNA: TGTGCCAGCAGCGTAGTGACCCACGGGGGCACTGAAGCTTTCTTT. Translating gives CASSVVTHGGTEAFF.

The chain is built from TRBV7-9 and TRBJ1-3, with a possible D match to TRBD1 (6 bases). The CDR3 spans 15 residues. Germline-derived CDR1 and CDR2 are SEHNR and FQNEAQ (reference sequence). The V and J ends lost 4 bases and 0 bases respectively, with 10 bases between them. Here the CDR3 DNA reads TGTGCCAGCAGCTCCAGGGGCATCTCTGGAAACACCATATATTTT. It codes for CASSSRGISGNTIYF.

The chain uses TRBV6-5 and TRBJ1-1; 7 bases align to TRBD1. After removal of 4 bases from V and 0 bases from J, the junction contained 5 bases not matched to a gene. Per the germline V gene, CDR1 is MNHEY and CDR2 is SVGAGI. This CDR3 region has 15 residues. The chain's CDR3 is CASSSTGVMNTEAFF. The CDR3 DNA sequence: TGTGCCAGCAGTTCAACAGGGGTCATGAACACTGAAGCTTTCTTT.

The chain has TRBV18 and TRBJ1-3; D ambiguous. In germline, CDR1 is KGHSH, CDR2 LQKENI. This CDR3 contains 15 residues. Trimming removed 3 bases at V and 1 base at J, with 10 bases between. The CDR3 DNA sequence: TGTGCCAGCTCACCGTCACGACAATCTGGAAACACCATATATTTT. It specifies CASSPSRQSGNTIYF.